These 8 T cell receptor beta chains came from one sample sequenced in a study of blood T cell repertoires in COVID-19. Assay used: immunoSEQ multiplex PCR; TCRdb lists only in-frame clones, some missing. The sample consists of thousands of clones, around 90% of them appearing once. Input material: peripheral blood. The receptors here all came from a woman aged 45 to 65 with active COVID-19.

The rearrangement uses TRBV7-9 and TRBJ2-1; 10 nucleotides match TRBD1. V lost 1 base, J lost 4 bases, and 7 bases stayed unmatched. The CDR3 contains 17 residues. CDR1 and CDR2 from the germline V gene are SEHNR and FQNEAQ (reference sequence). CDR3 sequence reads: CASSLGLGTGVYNEQFF. As DNA, the CDR3 is TGTGCCAGCAGCTTAGGATTGGGGACAGGGGTTTACAATGAGCAGTTCTTC.

The rearrangement joins TRBV6-4 to TRBJ2-1; 10 bases map to TRBD1. The germline gives CDR1 MRHNA, CDR2 SNTAGT. This CDR3 region has 15 residues. With V trimmed by 6 bases and J by 5 bases, 7 bases remained unmatched. CDR3 sequence (DNA): TGTGCCAGCAGCCGAGCCGGGACAGGGGACAATGAGCAGTTCTTC. Translating gives CASSRAGTGDNEQFF.

The CDR3 loop is CAWRSGLSYEQYF. CDR3 DNA sequence: TGTGCCTGGCGGTCAGGGCTTTCCTACGAGCAGTACTTC. This chain links TRBV30 with TRBJ2-7, with D possibly matching TRBD1 (5 bases). From germline, CDR1 is GTSNPN and CDR2 SVGIG (reference sequence). The CDR3 is 13 amino acids. The ends were cut back, 5 bases at V and 1 base at J, with 12 bases in the middle. Complete variable domain (other parts from reference TRBV30 and TRBJ2-7): SQTIHQWPATLVQPVGSPLSLECTVEGTSNPNLYWYRQAAGRGLQLLFYSVGIGQISSEVPQNLSASRPQDRQFILSSKKLLLSDSGFYLCAWRSGLSYEQYFGPGTRLTVT.

The rearrangement links TRBV11-2 to TRBJ2-5; D call uncertain. V was clipped by 2 bases and J by 0 bases, with 7 bases between them. The CDR3 has 14 amino acids. Germline loops: CDR1 SGHAT, CDR2 FQNNGV. The CDR3 DNA reads as TGTGCCAGCAGCTTAAGCCGGGACCAAGAGACCCAGTACTTC. Amino acid sequence: CASSLSRDQETQYF.

V is TRBV3-1 (or the pseudogene TRBV3-2) and J is TRBJ2-7; D remains unclear. The CDR3 contains 13 residues. The germline CDR1 and CDR2 sequences are LGHDT and YNNKEL (reference sequence). The V and J ends lost 0 bases and 2 bases respectively, with 5 bases between them. The CDR3 is CASSQELTYEQYF. Written as DNA, the CDR3 is TGTGCCAGCAGCCAAGAATTAACCTACGAGCAGTACTTC.

A single count supports this clone. This chain connects TRBV15 to TRBJ2-3, with 7 bases identical to TRBD2. V dropped 1 base and J dropped 7; count of bases not matched to a gene: 2. Per the germline V gene, CDR1 is LNHNV and CDR2 is YYDKDF (reference sequence). This CDR3 contains 13 residues. The CDR3 bases are TGTGCCACCAGCAGAGGCGGGACTAATACGCAGTATTTT. It translates to CATSRGGTNTQYF.

V usage is TRBV27 and J usage is TRBJ2-1, with TRBD2 matching over 12 bases. The CDR3 runs to 14 residues. Germline V CDR1 and CDR2: MNHEY, SMNVEV (reference sequence). J gave up 14 bases and V 3 bases, and 8 bases lay outside the gene matches. The CDR3 coding sequence is TGTGCCAGCAGTTTTAGACGGACTAGCGGGACCAAGTTCTTC. As protein: CASSFRRTSGTKFF.

The rearrangement uses TRBV5-1 and TRBJ2-1; the D gene is possibly TRBD2 (6 bases). There are 14 residues in the CDR3. Trimming removed 3 bases at V and 12 bases at J, with 19 bases between. Per the germline V gene, CDR1 is SGHRS and CDR2 is YFSETQ. The CDR3 spells CASSSAGTGAMQFF. CDR3 nucleotides: TGCGCCAGCAGCTCTGCCGGGACGGGAGCGATGCAGTTCTTC.